Following are 32 T cell receptor beta chains from one sample sequenced in a study of molecular identifiers for immune sequencing clone quantification. TCRdb fed the PCR reads into MiXCR, producing one record per CDR3 protein. The table shows about half a million distinct CDR3 sequences, with about 20% occurring only once. Sequences were obtained from naive CD8+ T cells from blood, with Jurkat cell RNA spiked in. The subset was: FACS-sorted CD8+CD4-CCR7+CD45RA+ naive T cells. These TCRs come from a human donor in good health. Some libraries in this study had Jurkat cell RNA spiked in.

The V call is TRBV3-1, the J call TRBJ2-1; TRBD1 agrees at 7 bases. The CDR3 runs 15 residues. Germline V gives CDR1 LGHDT, CDR2 YNNKEL (reference sequence). J was trimmed by 4 bases and V by 2 bases; bases with no gene match: 5. The chain's CDR3 is CASSQPGQNYNEQFF. The CDR3 DNA reads as TGTGCCAGCAGCCAACCGGGACAGAATTACAATGAGCAGTTCTTC.

This clonotype appeared many times. This sequence joins TRBV13 and TRBJ2-3; D uncertain. The CDR3 is 15 amino acids. The germline V and J ends were trimmed by 4 bases and 4 bases, with 15 bases remaining between them. Germline V gene lookup returns CDR1 PRHDT and CDR2 FYEKMQ (reference sequence). The CDR3 is CASSSVPEAPDTQYF. The CDR3 nucleotides are TGTGCCAGCAGCTCGGTCCCAGAAGCCCCAGATACGCAGTATTTT.

This clonotype was observed a handful of times. The J gene is TRBJ2-3, the V gene TRBV19, with no clear D. V was clipped by 5 bases and J by 5 bases, with 11 bases between them. CDR1 LNHDA and CDR2 SQIVND come from the germline V gene (reference sequence). CDR3 length: 13 residues. The CDR3 DNA is TGTGCCAGTAGTCCCCGTATACAAGATACGCAGTATTTT. Translated: CASSPRIQDTQYF.

This clonotype was counted at least ten times. The chain is built from TRBV28 and TRBJ2-5, with D perhaps being TRBD1 or TRBD2 (5 bases each). This CDR3 contains 15 residues. V lost 10 bases and J lost 2, with 20 bases in between. In germline, CDR1 is MDHEN, CDR2 SYDVKM. In nucleotides, the CDR3 is TGTGCCACCGACCCAGAGGGACGACGTCAAGAGACCCAGTACTTC. The encoded protein is CATDPEGRRQETQYF.

Of note for this clonotype: This may arise from a read error, as a much more abundant clone is one base away. The chain employs TRBV4-3 and TRBJ2-1; no clear D gene. There are 13 residues in the CDR3. From germline, CDR1 is LGHNA and CDR2 YSLEER. The CDR3 nucleotides read TGCACCAGCAGCCTGGCCTGGGGCAATGAGCAGTTCTTC. Its translation is CTSSLAWGNEQFF.

This clonotype was found many times. The genes are TRBV6-2 or TRBV6-3 and TRBJ2-1, with TRBD2 as a possible D gene (5 bases). The CDR3 sequence is 13 residues long. V was shortened by 6 bases and J by 5 bases, with 11 bases between the two germline ends. Germline assignment: CDR1 MNHEY and CDR2 SVGEGT. The CDR3, as DNA: TGTGCCAGCAGACCCGGACTTAACAATGAGCAGTTCTTC. It codes for CASRPGLNNEQFF.

This clonotype has only a few counts. This chain links TRBV6-6 with TRBJ2-3, with 11 nucleotides matching TRBD2. This CDR3 comprises 15 residues. V was clipped by 5 bases and J by 2 bases; unmatched bases: 3. Looked up from germline, CDR1 is MNHNY and CDR2 is SVGAGI (reference sequence). In DNA form, the CDR3 reads TGTGCCAGCAGTGGACTAGCGGGTTTCACAGATACGCAGTATTTT. Translation: CASSGLAGFTDTQYF.

The V and J genes are TRBV25-1 and TRBJ1-1; D is uncertain. V lost 8 bases and J lost 10, with 29 bases in between. This CDR3 region has 16 residues. CDR1 MGHDK and CDR2 SYGVNS come from the germline V gene. The CDR3 DNA reads as TGTGCCAGCCCAGCCCCCCACAAATCCCTCCCCGATGGAGCTTTCTTT. Amino acid sequence: CASPAPHKSLPDGAFF.

The V gene is TRBV27, the J gene TRBJ2-3; TRBD2 aligns across 9 bases. V was pared by 7 bases and J by 6 bases, with 8 bases of the junction left unmatched. There are 14 residues in the CDR3. Germline V gene sequence: CDR1 MNHEY, CDR2 SMNVEV (reference sequence). CDR3 in DNA: TGTGCCAGCAACCGAGCGGGGGGCCTGGATACGCAGTATTTT. Its translation is CASNRAGGLDTQYF.

This clonotype turned up a few times. The gene calls are TRBV3-1 and TRBJ2-7, with 7 bases fitting TRBD1. The CDR3 has 14 residues. Trimming at V came to 4 bases and at J to 0 bases, leaving 3 bases not matched to a gene. Germline loops: CDR1 LGHDT, CDR2 YNNKEL (reference sequence). CDR3 nucleotides: TGTGCCAGCAGCCGTGGGACAGCCTCCTACGAGCAGTACTTC. Translation: CASSRGTASYEQYF.

Many counts were recorded for this clonotype. The chain combines TRBV12-3 or TRBV12-4 with TRBJ1-5; possible D gene TRBD1, 5 bases. The CDR3 spans 13 residues. V lost 7 bases and J 4 bases, leaving 11 bases between the germline ends. This CDR3 reads CASTLRGNQPQHF. The CDR3 coding sequence is TGTGCCAGCACCTTACGGGGGAATCAGCCCCAGCATTTT.

Written as DNA, the CDR3 is TGCGCCAGCAGTGAGGCGCGGAACACTGAAGCTTTCTTT. Protein: CASSEARNTEAFF. The chain links TRBV10-2 to TRBJ1-1; D unresolved. This CDR3 spans 13 amino acids. V gave up 2 bases and J gave up 1 base, with 5 bases separating them. Germline CDR1 is WSHSY and CDR2 is SAAADI.

Concerning this clonotype: Mismatch with germline at one junction end may stem from a read error. The chain has TRBV4-1 and TRBJ2-7; the match to TRBD1 covers 11 bases. The CDR3 is made up of 15 amino acids. From germline, CDR1 is MGHRA and CDR2 YSYEKL. CDR3 amino acids: CASSLTGQGVYEQCF. The CDR3 DNA reads as TGCGCCAGCAGCCTCACGGGACAGGGGGTCTACGAGCAGTGCTTC.

Details on this clonotype: Given a much more abundant clone one base away, this may be a read error. The chain combines TRBV5-6 with TRBJ2-7; D ambiguous. The germline V and J ends were trimmed by 4 bases and 5 bases, with 25 bases remaining between them. The CDR3 is made up of 17 amino acids. The germline gives CDR1 SGHDT, CDR2 YYEEEE. CDR3 amino acids: CASSPRARNRVGDEQYF. In DNA form, the CDR3 reads TGTGCCAGCAGCCCAAGGGCGCGGAACCGGGTAGGCGACGAGCAGTACTTC.

On this clonotype itself: Being one base from a much bigger clone, this may be a read error. The rearrangement uses TRBV6-5 and TRBJ2-7, with D possibly being TRBD2 (6 bases). The CDR3 has 11 residues. The germline V gene has CDR1 MNHEY and CDR2 SVGAGI. Between the trimmed V and J ends, which lost 7 bases and 5 bases, there was a span of 9 bases. For the CDR3, the DNA is TGTGCCAGCACACGGGGGAACGAGCAGTACTTC. It specifies CASTRGNEQYF.

This clonotype has ten or more counts. This chain connects TRBV2 to TRBJ2-5; D is unclear. Germline CDR1 is SNHLY and CDR2 is FYNNEI. V lost 0 bases, J lost 4 bases, and 12 bases lay in between. The length of the CDR3 is 15 residues. CDR3 loop: CASSEALVQRETQYF. The CDR3 DNA reads as TGTGCCAGCAGTGAAGCTCTCGTACAGCGAGAGACCCAGTACTTC.

To note about this clonotype: An end of the junction differs from the germline gene, which may be a read error. The chain links TRBV3-1 to TRBJ1-2, with D tentatively TRBD1 (5 bases). CDR3 size: 13 residues. The germline V gene has CDR1 LGHDT and CDR2 YNNKEL (reference sequence). The CDR3 DNA is TGTGTCAGCAGCCCCAGTGGGGCCTATGGCTACACCTTC. Its protein is CVSSPSGAYGYTF.

Ten or more counts support this clonotype. The chain combines TRBV4-1 with TRBJ1-1; a possible D gene is TRBD1 (5 bases). V gave up 3 bases and J gave up 5 bases, with 10 bases separating them. The CDR3 is made up of 13 amino acids. Germline assignment: CDR1 MGHRA and CDR2 YSYEKL. In nucleotides, the CDR3 is TGCGCCAGCAGCCAGGCTAGGGGTACTGAAGCTTTCTTT. Residues: CASSQARGTEAFF.

The chain employs TRBV5-6 and TRBJ2-7, with 8 bases fitting TRBD1. Germline V gives CDR1 SGHDT, CDR2 YYEEEE. The trim removed 0 bases at V and 2 bases at J, leaving 4 bases unmatched. The CDR3 length is 15 residues. The CDR3 nucleotides read TGTGCCAGCAGCTTGGGGACAGGGACCACCTACGAGCAGTACTTC. This codes for CASSLGTGTTYEQYF.

In its sample, this clonotype was seen a few times. The chain has TRBV4-2 and TRBJ2-7, with D perhaps TRBD1 (6 bases). Trimming took off 4 bases at V and 1 base at J, with 14 bases between the two ends. This CDR3 is built from 15 residues. Germline V gene lookup returns CDR1 LGHNA and CDR2 YNFKEQ. CDR3 residues: CASSPAGTLSYEQYF. CDR3 nucleotide sequence: TGTGCCAGCAGCCCAGCCGGGACACTATCCTACGAGCAGTACTTC.

The chain is built from TRBV20-1 and TRBJ1-1; D is unclear. V was trimmed by 8 bases and J by 2 bases, leaving 12 bases between them. Germline CDR1 and CDR2: DFQATT and SNEGSKA (reference sequence). This CDR3 has 12 residues. The DNA for the CDR3 is TGCAGTTCCGAGACCCTTAACACTGAAGCTTTCTTT. It specifies CSSETLNTEAFF.

This clonotype was detected ten times or more. The J gene is TRBJ2-5, the V gene TRBV29-1; D unclear. Germline CDR1 is SQVTM and CDR2 is ANQGSEA. The CDR3 extends over 14 amino acids. V was clipped by 5 bases and J by 2 bases, with 15 bases between them. The CDR3 protein is CSVYRAQHQETQYF. CDR3 nucleotides: TGCAGCGTTTATAGGGCCCAACATCAAGAGACCCAGTACTTC.

This clonotype showed up many times. V gene TRBV7-9 combines with J gene TRBJ1-3, with D unclear. The germline V and J ends were trimmed by 1 base and 3 bases, with 4 bases remaining between them. The V gene's germline CDR1 is SEHNR and CDR2 FQNEAQ (reference sequence). The CDR3 totals 13 residues. In nucleotides, the CDR3 is TGTGCCAGCAGCTTAGGTGGTGGAAACACCATATATTTT. Translating gives CASSLGGGNTIYF.

There are many counts of this clonotype. The genes are TRBV7-9 and TRBJ2-5; TRBD1 or TRBD2 may be the D gene (5 bases each). V was cut by 3 bases and J by 3 bases, with 11 bases left in between. The CDR3 runs 14 residues. CDR1 and CDR2 (germline): SEHNR, FQNEAQ (reference sequence). The CDR3 bases are TGTGCCAGCAGCTTCGTAGAGGGGAAAGAGACCCAGTACTTC. Protein: CASSFVEGKETQYF. The full variable domain, its missing parts supplied by reference TRBV7-9 and TRBJ2-5, is DTGVSQNPRHKITKRGQNVTFRCDPISEHNRLYWYRQTLGQGPEFLTYFQNEAQLEKSRLLSDRFSAERPKGSFSTLEIQRTEQGDSAMYLCASSFVEGKETQYFGPGTRLLVL.

Comments on this clonotype: This may arise from a read error, as a much more abundant clone is one base away. The V gene is TRBV28, the J gene TRBJ2-7; perhaps TRBD1 as D (5 bases). Trimming cost V 5 bases and J 6 bases, with 20 bases left between them. The CDR3 spans 15 residues. Germline loops: CDR1 MDHEN, CDR2 SYDVKM. The CDR3 is CASSPLEDSYCEQYF. CDR3 in DNA: TGTGCCAGCAGTCCCCTAGAAGACAGTTACTGCGAGCAGTACTTC.

This clonotype was seen repeatedly, ten times or more. CDR3 nucleotide sequence: TGCAGCGTCGCGATAGCTAGCGGCGGGGCCAAAAACATTCAGTACTTC. It translates to CSVAIASGGAKNIQYF. This chain uses TRBV29-1 with TRBJ2-4, with 7 bases matching TRBD2. There are 16 residues in the CDR3. V dropped 6 bases and J dropped 1; count of bases not matched to a gene: 12. Germline V gene sequence: CDR1 SQVTM, CDR2 ANQGSEA.

This clonotype appeared a few times. The rearrangement joins TRBV4-3 to TRBJ1-1, with 8 positions matching TRBD1. CDR1 LGHNA and CDR2 YSLEER come from the germline V gene. The CDR3 totals 16 residues. V was pared by 0 bases and J by 2 bases, with 5 bases of the junction left unmatched. The CDR3 region has the DNA TGCGCCAGCAGCCAAGATTGGACAGGGACAAACACTGAAGCTTTCTTT. Protein sequence: CASSQDWTGTNTEAFF.

This clonotype turned up a few times. The chain employs TRBV20-1 and TRBJ2-7; TRBD1 matches at 7 bases. J lost 3 bases, V lost 5 bases, and 1 base had no gene match. Germline loops: CDR1 DFQATT, CDR2 SNEGSKA (reference sequence). This CDR3 comprises 11 residues. This CDR3 is CSAWTGYEQYF. The CDR3 DNA reads TGCAGTGCTTGGACAGGCTACGAGCAGTACTTC.

The V gene is TRBV10-3, the J gene TRBJ2-7; 10 bases are shared with TRBD2. The V gene end was trimmed by 0 bases and the J gene end by 2 bases; junction bases not matched to a gene: 4. CDR1 is ENHRY, CDR2 SYGVKD, per germline. The CDR3 has 16 residues. The DNA for the CDR3 is TGTGCCATCAGTGAGTCGGCTAGCGGGAGTACCTACGAGCAGTACTTC. This codes for CAISESASGSTYEQYF.

This clonotype was recorded many times. J is TRBJ1-3 and V is TRBV9, with D perhaps TRBD1 (6 bases). The germline V and J ends were trimmed by 3 bases and 0 bases, with 10 bases remaining between them. Germline V gene lookup returns CDR1 SGDLS and CDR2 YYNGEE. CDR3 size: 15 residues. For the CDR3, the DNA is TGTGCCAGCAGCGGAGGACAGAGCTCTGGAAACACCATATATTTT. Protein sequence: CASSGGQSSGNTIYF.

The chain combines TRBV2 with TRBJ1-2; no reliable D call. Trimming left V 7 bases short and J 8 bases short, with 20 bases between. CDR1 and CDR2 from the germline V gene are SNHLY and FYNNEI. This CDR3 contains 14 residues. CDR3 DNA sequence: TGTGCCAGCAAATTTTTTGGCAGCCGGATAGGCTACACCTTC. Amino acids: CASKFFGSRIGYTF.

This clonotype was seen just once. A read error is possible here, since a much larger clone lies one base away. The chain couples TRBV27 to TRBJ2-5, with D possibly matching TRBD1 (5 bases). V was trimmed by 7 bases and J by 0 bases, leaving 18 bases between them. The CDR3 runs to 16 residues. CDR1 and CDR2 from the germline V gene are MNHEY and SMNVEV (reference sequence). CDR3 protein: CASNFLGDSYQETQYF. The CDR3 bases are TGTGCCAGCAATTTTCTGGGTGACAGTTACCAAGAGACCCAGTACTTC.